This T cell receptor beta chain was observed in a study of blood T cells in healthy people across ages. On the study more broadly: Template switching captured about one barcoded beta molecule per two T cells.

Next came a second PCR, run for roughly 6 to 11 cycles, which used a sample-barcoded 5' primer along with a J-beta primer mix. TCRdb redid the calling of the 5' RACE reads with MiXCR, one entry per CDR3 protein. The repertoire includes 1.5 million to 2 million distinct CDR3 sequences, about two fifths of them detected once, and roughly 23% sits in the top ten. Notes on the study in general: The study found more naive CD4+ cells and higher diversity in long-lived than aged donors.

In the case of this clonotype: What it binds is not known.

This sequence was found in a human donor in good health. Sample: blood.

The CDR3 protein is CASEGEDTEAFF. CDR3 DNA sequence: TGCGCCAGCGAGGGAGAGGACACTGAAGCTTTCTTT. The rearrangement joins TRBV5-1 to TRBJ1-1; the D is unclear. Germline lookup yields CDR1 SGHRS and CDR2 YFSETQ. The germline V and J ends were trimmed by 7 bases and 3 bases, with 10 bases remaining between them. CDR3 length: 12 residues. Combining the CDR3 with reference TRBV5-1 and TRBJ1-1 gives the whole variable domain KAGVTQTPRYLIKTRGQQVTLSCSPISGHRSVSWYQQTPGQGLQFLFEYFSETQRNKGNFPGRFSGRQFSNSRSEMNVSTLELGDSALYLCASEGEDTEAFFGQGTRLTVV.